This T cell receptor (beta chain) was recovered during a study of T cell changes during pregnancy in multiple sclerosis. Method: immunoSEQ multiplex PCR; TCRdb's copy keeps in-frame clones and lacks some. This table holds about 48,000 clones, approximately 85% found once. This clone is a singleton in its sample. Its ends do not fully match the called genes, so a read error is possible. The CDR3 totals 16 residues. Germline V lookup: CDR1 SGHDT, CDR2 YYEEEE. The sequences come from CD4+ T cells from peripheral blood mononuclear cells, collected in the second trimester of pregnancy. The TCR originated in a female donor with multiple sclerosis, enrolled in a pregnancy study. The chain is built from TRBV5-6 and TRBJ2-3; 8 bases match TRBD2. CDR3 amino acids: CASSLNSGTSRDTQYF. The CDR3 DNA reads as TGTGCCAGCAGCTTGAATAGCGGGACGAGCAGAGATACGCAGTATTTT. Supplemented by reference TRBV5-6 and TRBJ2-3, the full variable domain reads DAGVTQSPTHLIKTRGQQVTLRCSPKSGHDTVSWYQQALGQGPQFIFQYYEEEERQRGNFPDRFSGHQFPNYSSELNVNALLLGDSALYLCASSLNSGTSRDTQYFGPGTRLTVL.